This TCR beta chain stems from a study of cytomegalovirus exposure and HLA in healthy donors. The CDR3 runs 16 residues. Looked up from germline, CDR1 is SEHNR and CDR2 is FQNEAQ (reference sequence). V was clipped by 5 bases and J by 2 bases, with 16 bases between them. Details on this clone: Antigen specificity is unknown.

Study observations and caveats: Later work showed greater clonal expansion in HLA-associated TCR beta chains than in equally common others. The Asian-associated ancestry cluster reportedly had fewer N-insertions than the approximately 670-donor mean in a later analysis. Most observed TCR sequences were rare, whereas some public TCRs were detected in many donors.

PCR involved 60 Vbeta and 13 Jbeta primers. In the original analysis: Unique TCR beta chains totaled some 78 million in a later count, with about 11 million of them shared. This table comes from immunoSEQ multiplex PCR, and its TCRdb copy is limited to in-frame clones, with some not included. The V and J calls and clone size were taken over from that table, and D and trimming were inferred from the DNA. This repertoire shows 80,000 to 90,000 clones, approximately 82% found once; its top ten account for 2.2%. The sequencing input was PBMCs. The source is a man aged 35 to 55 in good health and CMV-seronegative. V is TRBV7-9 and J is TRBJ2-1; D is possibly TRBD2 (6 bases). The CDR3 DNA is TGTGCCAGCAGCCCAGGGAAGGGAGGCCCCTACAATGAGCAGTTCTTC. Its protein is CASSPGKGGPYNEQFF. The full variable domain, its missing parts supplied by reference TRBV7-9 and TRBJ2-1, is DTGVSQNPRHKITKRGQNVTFRCDPISEHNRLYWYRQTLGQGPEFLTYFQNEAQLEKSRLLSDRFSAERPKGSFSTLEIQRTEQGDSAMYLCASSPGKGGPYNEQFFGPGTRLTVL.